This TCR beta chain was identified during a study of cytomegalovirus exposure and HLA in healthy donors. Use of 60 Vbeta and 13 Jbeta primers characterized the PCR. Clones were read by immunoSEQ multiplex PCR, and TCRdb kept only the in-frame ones, dropping some. The table lists about 55,000 clones, about 82% of them singletons. This CDR3 contains 12 residues. The V gene lost 3 bases and the J gene lost 7 bases, with 7 bases spanning the gap. Germline CDR1 and CDR2: MNHEY and SMNVEV (reference sequence). The V gene is TRBV27, the J gene TRBJ2-1; unclear D gene. This TCR was sampled from a man between 25 and 39 years old in good health and CMV-seronegative. Sample: PBMCs. CDR3 sequence reads: CASSLNWNEQFF. The CDR3 coding sequence is TGTGCCAGCAGTTTGAACTGGAATGAGCAGTTCTTC.